The 28 T cell receptor beta chains below were found in one sample sequenced in a study of control samples from healthy donors and cancer patients. Assay: immunoSEQ multiplex PCR; the TCRdb copy retains only in-frame clones and omits some. The data show just under 150,000 clones, about 91% seen once. The sample taken for sequencing was blood. These receptors originate from a man younger than 40 in good health.

J is TRBJ1-5 and V is TRBV2; no definite D call. This CDR3 comprises 13 residues. The ends were cut back, 5 bases at V and 3 bases at J, with 8 bases in the middle. Germline V gene lookup returns CDR1 SNHLY and CDR2 FYNNEI. The CDR3 loop is CASSISLNQPQHF. The DNA of the CDR3 is TGTGCCAGCAGTATTAGTCTCAATCAGCCCCAGCATTTT. The whole variable domain, filled in from reference TRBV2 and TRBJ1-5, reads EPEVTQTPSHQVTQMGQEVILRCVPISNHLYFYWYRQILGQKVEFLVSFYNNEISEKSEIFDDQFSVERPDGSNFTLKIRSTKLEDSAMYFCASSISLNQPQHFGDGTRLSIL.

The table lists this clone with a count of one. This chain links TRBV5-6 with TRBJ1-4; TRBD1 aligns across 9 bases. The CDR3 extends over 14 amino acids. V lost 3 bases, J lost 8 bases, and 5 bases stayed unmatched. CDR1 SGHDT and CDR2 YYEEEE come from the germline V gene. This CDR3 reads CASSSDRGGEKLFF. CDR3 sequence (DNA): TGTGCCAGCAGCTCGGACAGGGGAGGCGAAAAACTGTTTTTT.

The chain couples TRBV19 to TRBJ1-1; a possible D gene is TRBD1 (6 bases). There are 14 residues in the CDR3. Deletions cut 0 bases from V and 7 bases from J, with 12 bases between. In germline, CDR1 is LNHDA, CDR2 SQIVND (reference sequence). The CDR3 DNA reads TGTGCCAGTAGTATAGAGTGGGGGCTGGGTGAAGCTTTCTTT. As protein: CASSIEWGLGEAFF.

J is TRBJ2-2 and V is TRBV27, with 7 bases lining up with TRBD2. This CDR3 has 14 amino acids. The V gene's germline CDR1 is MNHEY and CDR2 SMNVEV (reference sequence). The junction had 4 bases not matched to a gene; V was cut back by 3 bases and J by 6 bases. CDR3 sequence: CASSFGLESGELFF. For the CDR3, the DNA is TGTGCCAGCAGTTTCGGACTAGAGTCCGGGGAGCTGTTTTTT.

The chain couples TRBV19 to TRBJ1-4, with 8 nucleotides matching TRBD1. The length of the CDR3 is 15 residues. V lost 5 bases and J lost 8; bases outside the gene matches: 10. CDR1 and CDR2 (germline): LNHDA, SQIVND (reference sequence). The DNA for the CDR3 is TGTGCCAGTAGTCACGGACAGGGTGGCAGCGAAAAACTGTTTTTT. Residues: CASSHGQGGSEKLFF.

This sequence joins TRBV5-1 and TRBJ2-5; D might be TRBD1 or TRBD2, each matching 5 bases. The CDR3 sequence is 11 residues long. V was cut by 5 bases and J by 3 bases, with 5 bases left in between. Germline CDR1 and CDR2: SGHRS and YFSETQ. This CDR3 reads CASRGEETQYF. The CDR3 DNA reads as TGCGCCAGCAGGGGGGAAGAGACCCAGTACTTC.

This clone is a singleton in its sample. CDR3 sequence reads: CASSAVNLANEKLFF. DNA of the CDR3: TGTGCCAGCAGCGCCGTGAACTTGGCTAATGAAAAACTGTTTTTT. The V call is TRBV28, the J call TRBJ1-4; D not resolved. There are 15 residues in the CDR3. The V gene lost 6 bases and the J gene lost 3 bases, with 14 bases spanning the gap. Germline V lookup: CDR1 MDHEN, CDR2 SYDVKM.

This clone has just one count. The chain has TRBV30 and TRBJ1-2; 7 bases are shared with TRBD1. The V segment lost 0 bases and the J segment 7 bases; nucleotides outside the gene matches: 2. Germline V gene lookup returns CDR1 GTSNPN and CDR2 SVGIG (reference sequence). The CDR3 is 12 amino acids. CDR3 loop: CAWSVTGSGYTF. The DNA for the CDR3 is TGTGCCTGGAGTGTGACAGGGTCTGGCTACACCTTC.

The CDR3 spells CAIQRGGDTQYF. In nucleotides, the CDR3 is TGTGCCATACAGAGGGGGGGAGATACGCAGTATTTT. The rearrangement links TRBV10-3 to TRBJ2-3, with D maybe TRBD2 (7 bases). The CDR3 contains 12 residues. CDR1 is ENHRY and CDR2 is SYGVKD in the germline V gene. Deletions cut 9 bases from V and 5 bases from J, with 12 bases between.

The genes are TRBV7-9 and TRBJ2-7; 7 bases are shared with TRBD1. Germline CDR1 is SEHNR and CDR2 is FQNEAQ (reference sequence). The trim removed 4 bases at V and 2 bases at J, leaving 5 bases unmatched. The CDR3 runs 14 residues. The CDR3 region is CASSSKTGPYEQYF. The CDR3 bases are TGTGCCAGCAGCTCAAAGACAGGGCCCTACGAGCAGTACTTC.

This chain connects TRBV15 to TRBJ1-2; D not resolved. The germline gives CDR1 LNHNV, CDR2 YYDKDF (reference sequence). CDR3 length: 14 amino acids. Deletions cut 1 base from V and 2 bases from J, with 8 bases between. The CDR3 spells CATSRADWNYGYTF. CDR3 bases: TGTGCCACCAGCAGAGCCGACTGGAACTATGGCTACACCTTC.

The gene calls are TRBV19 and TRBJ1-5; possible D gene TRBD1, 6 bases. The CDR3 sequence is 15 residues long. Trimming cost V 3 bases and J 2 bases, with 11 bases left between them. Germline loops: CDR1 LNHDA, CDR2 SQIVND (reference sequence). CDR3 residues: CASSMTGIGNQPQHF. The CDR3 DNA reads as TGTGCCAGTAGTATGACAGGCATCGGCAATCAGCCCCAGCATTTT.

The chain joins TRBV5-8 to TRBJ2-5; the D gene could be TRBD1 or TRBD2 (6 bases each). The CDR3 totals 16 residues. With 2 bases removed from V and 4 bases from J, the gap between germline ends came to 18 bases. Germline CDR1 SGHTS, CDR2 YDEGEE. CDR3: CASSFGGTPSGETQYF. CDR3 sequence (DNA): TGTGCCAGCAGCTTTGGAGGGACACCTTCCGGAGAGACCCAGTACTTC.

The chain is built from TRBV11-2 and TRBJ1-5; D is undetermined. V was clipped by 3 bases and J by 5 bases, with 8 bases between them. The CDR3 contains 13 residues. Germline lookup yields CDR1 SGHAT and CDR2 FQNNGV. The chain's CDR3 is CASSFGPDQPQHF. The CDR3 DNA reads TGTGCCAGCAGCTTCGGCCCCGATCAGCCCCAGCATTTT.

This clone was seen a handful of times. The chain links TRBV6-5 to TRBJ1-1; 9 bases are shared with TRBD1. This CDR3 contains 13 residues. The ends lost 5 bases at V and 5 bases at J; junction bases unmatched: 3. Germline CDR1 MNHEY, CDR2 SVGAGI. The CDR3 region has the DNA TGTGCCAGCAGTCAGGGGACAGGGACTGAAGCTTTCTTT. Protein: CASSQGTGTEAFF.

V and J are TRBV6-5 and TRBJ1-5; D is undetermined. Trimming pared 4 bases from V and 0 bases from J, leaving 10 bases between. This CDR3 has 15 amino acids. CDR1 is MNHEY and CDR2 is SVGAGI in the germline V gene. The CDR3 DNA is TGTGCCAGCAGTTCAGGACTATATAGCAATCAGCCCCAGCATTTT. Its translation is CASSSGLYSNQPQHF.

The chain combines TRBV9 with TRBJ2-1; 13 bases match TRBD2. The CDR3 has 14 amino acids. Per the germline V gene, CDR1 is SGDLS and CDR2 is YYNGEE. Trimming took 0 bases from V and 13 from J; bases not matched to a gene: 4. For the CDR3, the DNA is TGTGCCAGCAGCGTAGTTGGGACTAGCGGGGTTCAGTTCTTC. It translates to CASSVVGTSGVQFF.

The V call is TRBV7-8, the J call TRBJ2-7; tentatively, D is TRBD2 (6 bases). Looked up from germline, CDR1 is SGHVS and CDR2 is FQNEAQ. The CDR3 sequence is 15 residues long. V was clipped by 2 bases and J by 6 bases, with 17 bases between them. Here the CDR3 reads CASSLKVGDWGEQYF. The CDR3, as DNA: TGTGCCAGCAGCTTAAAGGTGGGGGACTGGGGCGAGCAGTACTTC.

This clone was counted once. The chain carries TRBV6-2 or TRBV6-3 and TRBJ1-1, with 10 bases fitting TRBD1. Germline CDR1 and CDR2: MNHEY and SVGEGT. The trim removed 2 bases at V and 6 bases at J, leaving 0 bases unmatched. The CDR3 loop spans 13 amino acids. This CDR3 reads CASSYGTGAEAFF. CDR3 coding DNA: TGTGCCAGCAGTTACGGGACAGGGGCTGAAGCTTTCTTT.

This sequence joins TRBV9 and TRBJ2-7, with 14 positions matching TRBD2. Germline CDR1 and CDR2: SGDLS and YYNGEE. With 4 bases clipped from V and 7 bases from J, the junction kept 4 bases outside the gene matches. The CDR3 has 14 residues. The CDR3, as DNA: TGTGCCAGCAGCCCAGGGACTAGCGGGGGTGAGCAGTACTTC. Amino acids: CASSPGTSGGEQYF.

This chain joins TRBV9 and TRBJ1-1, with TRBD1 matching 8 bases. Germline CDR1 SGDLS, CDR2 YYNGEE. J lost 10 bases, V lost 0 bases, and 5 bases had no gene match. The CDR3 sequence is 13 residues long. The CDR3 bases are TGTGCCAGCAGCGTAGCTACCGGGACAGGAGCTTTCTTT. It translates to CASSVATGTGAFF.

This chain uses TRBV10-2 with TRBJ1-1; D uncertain. The CDR3 has 14 amino acids. Germline CDR1 WSHSY, CDR2 SAAADI. V dropped 6 bases and J dropped 0 bases, with 11 bases sitting between them. The CDR3 DNA reads TGCGCCAGCAGCCGCGCTAGCGTGAACACTGAAGCTTTCTTT. Translating gives CASSRASVNTEAFF.

For the CDR3, the DNA is TGTGCCAGCAGTGACCGATTTGACACTGAAGCTTTCTTT. It specifies CASSDRFDTEAFF. This chain uses TRBV6-1 with TRBJ1-1; D is ambiguous. Trimming took 3 bases from V and 3 from J, leaving 8 bases between them. The CDR3 covers 13 residues. Germline V gene lookup returns CDR1 MNHNS and CDR2 SASEGT.

This clone was recorded only once. The rearrangement links TRBV29-1 to TRBJ1-2; 7 nucleotides agree with TRBD1. Germline V gene data show CDR1 as SQVTM and CDR2 as ANQGSEA. The ends lost 5 bases at V and 4 bases at J; junction bases unmatched: 7. The CDR3 length is 13 residues. The CDR3 coding sequence is TGCAGCGTTCTGCGACAGGGAAGCTATGGCTACACCTTC. Translation: CSVLRQGSYGYTF.

This rearrangement joins TRBV10-1 to TRBJ2-2; D call uncertain. CDR3 length equals 16 residues. CDR1 and CDR2 from the germline V gene are WNHNN and SYGVQD (reference sequence). V dropped 2 bases and J dropped 5 bases, with 15 bases sitting between them. The CDR3 loop is CASSETWGGLTGELFF. Here the CDR3 DNA reads TGCGCCAGCAGTGAGACTTGGGGTGGTTTAACCGGGGAGCTGTTTTTT.

The chain has TRBV7-3 and TRBJ2-7; TRBD1 matches 10 bases. This CDR3 is built from 15 residues. CDR1 and CDR2 (germline): SGHTA, FQGTGA. Unmatched junction bases numbered 7, after V lost 5 bases and J lost 3 bases. CDR3 in amino acids: CASSQTGGTFYEQYF. CDR3 coding DNA: TGTGCCAGCAGCCAGACAGGGGGCACATTCTACGAGCAGTACTTC.

CDR3 sequence reads: CASSFDVRVNEQFF. Here the CDR3 DNA reads TGTGCCAGCAGCTTCGACGTCAGGGTAAATGAGCAGTTCTTC. This chain connects TRBV2 to TRBJ2-1, with D possibly being TRBD1 (5 bases). The CDR3 runs to 14 residues. V lost 6 bases and J lost 7, with 16 bases in between. Per the germline V gene, CDR1 is SNHLY and CDR2 is FYNNEI. The full variable domain, with the rest looked up from reference TRBV2 and TRBJ2-1, is EPEVTQTPSHQVTQMGQEVILRCVPISNHLYFYWYRQILGQKVEFLVSFYNNEISEKSEIFDDQFSVERPDGSNFTLKIRSTKLEDSAMYFCASSFDVRVNEQFFGPGTRLTVL.

The V and J genes are TRBV7-9 and TRBJ1-6; D is possibly TRBD1 (6 bases). Germline CDR1 reads SEHNR; CDR2 reads FQNEAQ (reference sequence). The CDR3 loop spans 14 amino acids. V dropped 4 bases and J dropped 9 bases, with 13 bases sitting between them. Here the CDR3 DNA reads TGTGCCAGCAGCTCCCAGGGGCCTTTTTCACCCCTCCACTTT. Translated: CASSSQGPFSPLHF.